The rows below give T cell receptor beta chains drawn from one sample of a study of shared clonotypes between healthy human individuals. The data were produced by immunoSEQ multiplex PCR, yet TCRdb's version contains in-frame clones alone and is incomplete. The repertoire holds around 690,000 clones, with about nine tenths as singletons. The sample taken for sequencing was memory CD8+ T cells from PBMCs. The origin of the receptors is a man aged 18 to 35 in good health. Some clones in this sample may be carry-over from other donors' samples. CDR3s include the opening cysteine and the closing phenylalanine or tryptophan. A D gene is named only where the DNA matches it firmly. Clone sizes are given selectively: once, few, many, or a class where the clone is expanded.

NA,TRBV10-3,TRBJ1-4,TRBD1,CAISVAGGDNEKLFF,TGTGCCATCAGTGTTGCAGGGGGCGACAATGAAAAACTGTTTTTT
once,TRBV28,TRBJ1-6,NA,CASRPLHRSPLHF,TGTGCCAGCAGGCCGCTTCACCGGTCACCCCTCCACTTT
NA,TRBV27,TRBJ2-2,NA,CASRGVGAGELFF,TGTGCCAGCAGGGGGGTTGGGGCCGGGGAGCTGTTTTTT
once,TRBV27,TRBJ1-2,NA,CASSPSSLGRFFYGYTF,TGTGCCAGCAGTCCCTCGTCACTGGGGAGGTTTTTCTACGGCTACACCTTC
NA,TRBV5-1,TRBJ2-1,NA,CASSFAEGNEQFF,TGCGCCAGCAGCTTTGCAGAGGGGAATGAGCAGTTCTTC
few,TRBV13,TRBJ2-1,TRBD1,CASSFRDRGDNEQFF,TGTGCCAGCAGCTTCAGGGACAGGGGAGACAATGAGCAGTTCTTC
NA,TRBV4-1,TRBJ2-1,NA,CASRDGYNEQFF,TGCGCCAGCAGGGACGGCTACAATGAGCAGTTCTTC
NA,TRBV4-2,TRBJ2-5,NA,CASSHLGDTILQETQYF,TGTGCCAGCAGCCACCTAGGGGATACTATTCTCCAAGAGACCCAGTACTTC
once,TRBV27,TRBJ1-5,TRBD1,CASSPRDRGFHQPQHF,TGTGCCAGCAGTCCCAGGGACAGGGGATTTCATCAGCCCCAGCATTTT
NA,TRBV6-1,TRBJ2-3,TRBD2,CASHGTSGADTQYF,TGTGCCAGCCACGGGACTAGCGGGGCAGATACGCAGTATTTT
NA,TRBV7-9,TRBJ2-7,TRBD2,CASSSPGLAGESEQYF,TGTGCCAGCAGCTCTCCGGGACTAGCGGGAGAAAGTGAGCAGTACTTC
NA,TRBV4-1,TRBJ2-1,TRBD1,CASSSEGAPDYNEQFF,TGCGCCAGCAGTTCCGAGGGGGCACCCGACTACAATGAGCAGTTCTTC